This TCR beta chain was observed in a study of beta chain features in type 1 diabetes. Overall study findings and caveats: TCRB CDR3s were moderately but significantly shorter in Type 1 diabetes patients in all four CD4+ subsets.

Note on this clone: Its target is unknown.

CD45RO/CCR7/CD25/CD127/CD95/CD27 staining was used to isolate CD4+ naive, central memory, regulatory and stem cell-like memory cells by sorting. Purity exceeding 95% was reached by all sorted populations. Trimming left V 3 bases short and J 1 base short, with 10 bases between. The CDR3 has 15 amino acids. CDR1 is SGHVS and CDR2 is FQNEAQ in the germline V gene. Expressed TCRB transcripts were sequenced because the entire RNA isolate underwent reverse transcription. Libraries were prepared by immunoSEQ multiplex PCR; TCRdb keeps only in-frame clonotypes and omits some of them. The sample holds 350,000 to 400,000 clones, roughly 12% seen once.

This rearrangement joins TRBV7-8 to TRBJ2-1; a weak D match, TRBD2 (6 bases). The sequencing input was naive CD4+ T cells from blood. The TCR comes from a young woman with type 1 diabetes. The CDR3 DNA reads as TGTGCCAGCAGCTTGGGCGGGGTTTCCTACAATGAGCAGTTCTTC. Translating gives CASSLGGVSYNEQFF.